The 8 T cell receptor beta chains given below trace back to one sample, sequenced in a study of shared clonotypes between healthy human individuals. Some clones are missing from TCRdb's copy, which holds only in-frame ones; the method was immunoSEQ multiplex PCR. The sample shows 520,000 or so clones, approximately 79% of them seen only once. Sequencing was done on a sample of PBMCs. These receptors all come from a woman in her thirties or forties in good health. Some clones in this sample may be carry-over from other donors' samples.

The chain combines TRBV5-1 with TRBJ2-7; 8 bases are a match to TRBD2. Unmatched junction bases numbered 1, after V lost 0 bases and J lost 5 bases. The CDR3 sequence is 13 residues long. Germline V gene sequence: CDR1 SGHRS, CDR2 YFSETQ. CDR3: CASSLVAGHEQYF. DNA for the CDR3: TGCGCCAGCAGCTTGGTAGCGGGACACGAGCAGTACTTC.

This clone was seen once. The chain couples TRBV5-1 to TRBJ2-1; 7 bases line up with TRBD2. Germline V gene lookup returns CDR1 SGHRS and CDR2 YFSETQ. CDR3 length equals 17 residues. The J segment lost 2 bases and the V segment lost 0 bases, leaving 8 bases of the junction unmatched. CDR3: CASSLGGAAGPYNEQFF. The CDR3 DNA reads as TGCGCCAGCAGCTTGGGAGGAGCAGCGGGGCCCTACAATGAGCAGTTCTTC.

The chain employs TRBV7-8 and TRBJ2-2; the D gene is possibly TRBD2 (6 bases). Germline assignment: CDR1 SGHVS and CDR2 FQNEAQ. V lost 5 bases and J 7 bases, leaving 17 bases between the germline ends. The CDR3 sequence is 15 residues long. CDR3 DNA sequence: TGTGCCAGCAGCCCAAAGACTAGACGAAGCGGGGAGCTGTTTTTT. Translated: CASSPKTRRSGELFF.

The rearrangement joins TRBV5-4 to TRBJ2-1; 8 bases map to TRBD2. The germline gives CDR1 SGHNT, CDR2 YYREEE (reference sequence). The CDR3 is 16 amino acids. V lost 4 bases to trimming and J lost 7 bases; unmatched junction nucleotides: 13. The CDR3 DNA reads as TGTGCCAGCAGCCGACGGCTAGCGGGCGGGATTAATGAGCAGTTCTTC. Translated, it gives CASSRRLAGGINEQFF. The whole variable domain, remainder taken from reference TRBV5-4 and TRBJ2-1, is ETGVTQSPTHLIKTRGQQVTLRCSSQSGHNTVSWYQQALGQGPQFIFQYYREEENGRGNFPPRFSGLQFPNYSSELNVNALELDDSALYLCASSRRLAGGINEQFFGPGTRLTVL.

The rearrangement joins TRBV6-6 to TRBJ1-5; D is ambiguous. Germline V CDR1 and CDR2: MNHNY, SVGAGI (reference sequence). The germline V and J ends were trimmed by 4 bases and 6 bases, with 13 bases remaining between them. The CDR3 runs 14 residues. The CDR3 DNA sequence: TGTGCCAGCAGTTCCGACCCCAGCGGTCAGCCCCAGCATTTT. Its protein is CASSSDPSGQPQHF.

The chain uses TRBV15 and TRBJ2-7; possible D gene TRBD1, 7 bases. The CDR3 contains 14 residues. Germline V gene data show CDR1 as LNHNV and CDR2 as YYDKDF (reference sequence). The germline V and J ends were trimmed by 3 bases and 2 bases, with 11 bases remaining between them. The CDR3 nucleotides are TGTGCCACCAGCAGGGCAGGGGGGCCCTACGAGCAGTACTTC. Its protein product is CATSRAGGPYEQYF.

The sample holds a few counts of this clone. V usage is TRBV11-2 and J usage is TRBJ2-7; TRBD1 matches 9 bases. CDR3 length equals 16 residues. CDR1 and CDR2 (germline): SGHAT, FQNNGV. The V gene end was trimmed by 5 bases and the J gene end by 2 bases; junction bases not matched to a gene: 10. The CDR3 spells CASSPAWDRVTYEQYF. Written as DNA, the CDR3 is TGTGCCAGCAGCCCGGCGTGGGACAGGGTGACCTACGAGCAGTACTTC.

The rearrangement links TRBV6-4 to TRBJ2-3; 7 bases are a match to TRBD2. Germline V gives CDR1 MRHNA, CDR2 SNTAGT. The CDR3 length is 15 residues. V trimming: 0 bases; J trimming: 6 bases; junction bases outside the gene matches: 6. In DNA, the CDR3 is TGTGCCAGCAGTGACTCGGGCGGGAGAGGCGATACGCAGTATTTT. The encoded protein is CASSDSGGRGDTQYF.